Below, 16 T cell receptor beta chains from the same sample are listed, as sequenced in a study of blood T cells in healthy people across ages. With a J-beta primer mix and a sample-barcoded 5' primer, a second PCR ran about 7 to 11 cycles. TCRdb independently ran MiXCR on the 5' RACE reads; one entry per CDR3 protein. The profile shows about 1.4 million distinct CDR3 sequences, approximately 60% of them singletons. Sequencing was done on a sample of blood. The source is a young man in good health.

This clonotype showed up just a few times. The chain links TRBV4-1 to TRBJ1-2; the D gene is possibly TRBD1 (5 bases). This CDR3 contains 14 residues. V lost 3 bases to trimming and J lost 4 bases, with 12 bases between them. The V gene's germline CDR1 is MGHRA and CDR2 YSYEKL. CDR3 residues: CASSQEGRAYGYTF. The CDR3 nucleotides are TGCGCCAGCAGCCAGGAGGGACGAGCCTATGGCTACACCTTC.

The chain links TRBV20-1 to TRBJ2-3; 8 bases align to TRBD2. Looked up from germline, CDR1 is DFQATT and CDR2 is SNEGSKA (reference sequence). There are 18 residues in the CDR3. V shed 1 base, J shed 0 bases, and the junction held 12 bases outside the gene matches. CDR3 in DNA: TGCAGTGCTAGAGCTGAACTAGCGGCAATACCTAGCACAGATACGCAGTATTTT. Its translation: CSARAELAAIPSTDTQYF.

This chain links TRBV14 with TRBJ1-1; D is undetermined. The V gene lost 2 bases and the J gene lost 1 base, with 8 bases spanning the gap. The CDR3 covers 14 residues. Germline values: CDR1 SGHDN, CDR2 FVKESK. CDR3 in amino acids: CASSQPPRNTEAFF. DNA for the CDR3: TGTGCCAGCAGCCAACCGCCGAGGAACACTGAAGCTTTCTTT.

This chain uses TRBV11-2 with TRBJ2-3; possible D gene TRBD1, 5 bases. Trimming cost V 1 base and J 8 bases, with 13 bases left between them. The CDR3 runs 14 residues. Per germline, CDR1 SGHAT and CDR2 FQNNGV. The DNA for the CDR3 is TGTGCCAGCAGCTTAGTGGAAGGGGCTTCTACGCAGTATTTT. Its translation is CASSLVEGASTQYF.

V usage is TRBV7-2 and J usage is TRBJ1-5; D unclear. Germline V gene lookup returns CDR1 SGHTA and CDR2 FQGNSA. The CDR3 extends over 14 amino acids. Trimming pared 3 bases from V and 7 bases from J, leaving 13 bases between. CDR3 bases: TGTGCCAGCAGCTTGAACAAGGGCCAACAGCCCCAGCATTTT. This translates into CASSLNKGQQPQHF.

The J gene is TRBJ2-1, the V gene TRBV24-1; D is uncertain. This CDR3 is 15 amino acids long. Germline values: CDR1 KGHDR, CDR2 SFDVKD. Trimming stripped 3 bases from V and 1 base from J, with 9 bases between. CDR3 bases: TGTGCCACCAGTGATGTGGGGATTTCCTACAATGAGCAGTTCTTC. Its translation is CATSDVGISYNEQFF.

V is TRBV20-1 and J is TRBJ2-5, with TRBD2 matching over 13 bases. The CDR3 runs 16 residues. V shed 5 bases, J shed 2 bases, and the junction held 8 bases outside the gene matches. Per the germline V gene, CDR1 is DFQATT and CDR2 is SNEGSKA (reference sequence). The CDR3 loop is CSAGPGLAGMQETQYF. CDR3 coding DNA: TGCAGTGCTGGCCCGGGACTAGCGGGAATGCAAGAGACCCAGTACTTC.

There are a few counts of this clonotype. The chain links TRBV20-1 to TRBJ2-7, with a weak D call TRBD1 (5 bases). Germline assignment: CDR1 DFQATT and CDR2 SNEGSKA (reference sequence). V dropped 3 bases and J dropped 2 bases, with 11 bases sitting between them. The CDR3 consists of 13 residues. The CDR3 protein is CSARGQIAYEQYF. In DNA form, the CDR3 reads TGCAGTGCTAGGGGGCAGATCGCCTACGAGCAGTACTTC.

This clonotype was recorded a few times. The rearrangement joins TRBV4-1 to TRBJ1-6; D gene ambiguous. V lost 1 base and J lost 7, with 8 bases in between. The CDR3 runs to 14 residues. Looked up from germline, CDR1 is MGHRA and CDR2 is YSYEKL. The CDR3, as DNA: TGCGCCAGCAGCCAAGGGACCAGCAATTCACCCCTCCACTTT. Translating gives CASSQGTSNSPLHF.

The DNA for the CDR3 is TGTGCCAGCAGTTTATCGGGCGGGGGGTCCTACAATGAGCAGTTCTTC. Translation: CASSLSGGGSYNEQFF. This chain links TRBV27 with TRBJ2-1; 8 bases fit TRBD2. The CDR3 has 16 residues. V shed 0 bases and J 1 base; nucleotides not matched to a gene: 2. Germline CDR1 is MNHEY and CDR2 is SMNVEV (reference sequence).

The gene calls are TRBV7-6 and TRBJ2-4; the D gene is possibly TRBD1 (5 bases). The J call is in doubt because the DNA end fits TRBJ2-5 better. The CDR3 runs to 15 residues. In germline, CDR1 is SGHVS, CDR2 FNYEAQ. The CDR3 loop reads CASSSEAGRKETQYF. The CDR3, as DNA: TGTGCCAGCAGCTCCGAGGCAGGGCGGAAAGAGACCCAGTACTTC.

This rearrangement joins TRBV7-2 to TRBJ2-1; weak D call: TRBD2 (7 bases). V was cut by 4 bases and J by 10 bases, with 17 bases left in between. This CDR3 comprises 14 residues. Germline assignment: CDR1 SGHTA and CDR2 FQGNSA. For the CDR3, the DNA is TGTGCCAGCAGCTCTAGGGGGGGGGCAGGGGAGCAGTTCTTC. This codes for CASSSRGGAGEQFF.

With regard to this clonotype: One end of the junction is discordant with germline, which a read error may explain. The V and J genes are TRBV4-3 and TRBJ2-4; D call uncertain. Looked up from germline, CDR1 is LGHNA and CDR2 is YSLEER. The CDR3 has 13 amino acids. CDR3 loop: CAGSQDVVDIQYF. DNA of the CDR3: TGCGCCGGCAGCCAAGACGTCGTGGACATTCAGTACTTC.

CDR3 sequence: CSAQIIGQGVGEQFF. The DNA of the CDR3 is TGCAGTGCTCAAATTATCGGACAGGGGGTGGGCGAGCAGTTCTTC. This rearrangement joins TRBV20-1 to TRBJ2-1; 10 bases line up with TRBD1. This CDR3 has 15 amino acids. Trimming took 5 bases from V and 10 from J; bases not matched to a gene: 14. The germline V gene has CDR1 DFQATT and CDR2 SNEGSKA (reference sequence).

The genes are TRBV4-1 and TRBJ2-1, with 11 bases matching TRBD2. Germline values: CDR1 MGHRA, CDR2 YSYEKL. The CDR3 spans 18 residues. V lost 2 bases, J lost 8 bases, and 14 bases stayed unmatched. The CDR3 DNA sequence: TGCGCCAGCAGCCAAACCCTTAGCGGGGGGGCACAGGTACATGAGCAGTTCTTC. It yields the protein CASSQTLSGGAQVHEQFF.

This clonotype was detected ten times or more. A read error may account for a junction end that differs from germline. This chain links TRBV4-3 with TRBJ2-3; TRBD2 agrees at 13 bases. From germline, CDR1 is LGHNA and CDR2 YSLEER. This CDR3 has 15 residues. As DNA, the CDR3 is TGTGCCAGCAGCCAGGGACTAGCGGGAACAGATACGCAGTATTTT. This gives the protein CASSQGLAGTDTQYF.